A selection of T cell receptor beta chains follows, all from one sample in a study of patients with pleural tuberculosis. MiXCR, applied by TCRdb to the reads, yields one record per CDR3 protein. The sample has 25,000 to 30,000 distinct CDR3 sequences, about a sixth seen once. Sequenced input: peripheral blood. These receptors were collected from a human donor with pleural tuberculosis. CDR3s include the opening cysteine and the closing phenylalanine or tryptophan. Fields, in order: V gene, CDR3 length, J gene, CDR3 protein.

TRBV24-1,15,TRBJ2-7,CATSDRAGGPDEQYF
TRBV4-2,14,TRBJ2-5,CASSQGGGEKTQYF
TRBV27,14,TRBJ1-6,CASSPTGLDSPLHF
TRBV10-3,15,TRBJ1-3,CAISERQGPGNTIYF
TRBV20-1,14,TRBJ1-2,CSARDNSRNYGYTF
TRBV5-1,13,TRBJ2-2,CASRGTNTGELFF
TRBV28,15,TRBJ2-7,CASTLTGQGPYEQYF
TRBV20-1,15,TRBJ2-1,CSARALAGGYNEQFF
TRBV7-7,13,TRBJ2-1,CASSSGTANEQFF
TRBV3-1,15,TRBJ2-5,CASSRATVVGETQYF
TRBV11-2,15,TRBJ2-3,CASVGRGLGTDTQYF
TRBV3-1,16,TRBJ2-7,CASSQDVGQDAYEQYF
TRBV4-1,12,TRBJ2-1,CASSQSSGEQFF
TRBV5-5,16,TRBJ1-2,CASSSPGGGLNYGYTF
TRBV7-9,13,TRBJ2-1,CASSSATDNEEFF
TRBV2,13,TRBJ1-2,CASSDKAPYGYTF
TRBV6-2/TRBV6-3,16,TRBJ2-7,CASSDPGVKGSYEQYF
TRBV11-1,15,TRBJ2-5,CASSLRLAGEEAQYF
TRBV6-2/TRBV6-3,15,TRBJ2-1,CASSLRQGTYNEQFF
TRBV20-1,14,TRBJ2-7,CSARDRANSYEQYF
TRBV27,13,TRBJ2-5,CASRGLNQETQYF
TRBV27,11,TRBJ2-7,CATQGAYEQYF
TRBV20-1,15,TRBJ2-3,CSARDLGRITDTQYF
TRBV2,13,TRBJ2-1,CASRMDGSNEQFF
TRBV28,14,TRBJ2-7,CASSSRGRVYEQYF
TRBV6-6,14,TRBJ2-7,CASSYSRELYEQYF
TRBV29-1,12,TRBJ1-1,CSAQGGLTEAFF
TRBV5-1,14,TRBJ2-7,CASSIQTSSYEQYF
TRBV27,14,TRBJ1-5,CASRTGDPNQPQHF
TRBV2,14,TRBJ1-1,CASGEDRWDTEAFF
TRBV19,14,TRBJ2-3,CASSGAGGPDTQYF
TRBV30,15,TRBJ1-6,CAWSEEGGKRSPLHF
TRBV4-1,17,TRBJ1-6,CASSQVKQKGLNSPLHF
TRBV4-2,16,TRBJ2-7,CASSKEIGGFGYEQYF
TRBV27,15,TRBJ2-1,CASSLQTSSYNEQFF
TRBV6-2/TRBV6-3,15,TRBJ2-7,CASTLGGDRPREQYF
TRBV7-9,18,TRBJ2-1,CASSLRSSGRAGVDEQFF
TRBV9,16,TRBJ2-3,CASSVEAGPNTDTQYF
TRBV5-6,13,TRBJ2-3,CASSGDFTDTQYF
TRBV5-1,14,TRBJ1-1,CASSLELLNTEAFF
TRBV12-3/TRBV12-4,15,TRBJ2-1,CASSLGQREIDEQFF
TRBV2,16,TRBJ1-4,CASLLDWGLGKEELFF
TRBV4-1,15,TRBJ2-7,CASSQDPGQGDEQYF
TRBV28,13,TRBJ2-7,CASSPPGGYEQYF
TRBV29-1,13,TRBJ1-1,CSVATGTGDEAFF
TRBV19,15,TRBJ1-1,CASSSQGHRGAEAFF
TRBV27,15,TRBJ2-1,CASSRTSGPYNEQFF
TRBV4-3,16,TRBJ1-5,CASSAGTGGRNQPQHF
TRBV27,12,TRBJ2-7,CAISDRGYEQYF
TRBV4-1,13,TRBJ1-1,CASSRRTVEEAFF
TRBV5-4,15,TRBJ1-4,CASSRTGQGEEKLFF
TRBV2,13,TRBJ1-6,CASTGTGVSPLHF
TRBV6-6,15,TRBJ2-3,CASSYLRGGRDTQYF
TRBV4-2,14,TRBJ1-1,CASSQPDRGTEAFF
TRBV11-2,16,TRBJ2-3,CASSYVWGGRTDTQYF
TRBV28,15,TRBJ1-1,CASGESWGTNTEAFF
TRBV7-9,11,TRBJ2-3,CASSSRDTQYF